The 27 T cell receptor beta chains below all came from one sample that was sequenced in a study of cytotoxic CD8 clonotypes in ibrutinib-treated CLL (dated by TCRdb to about 2021). Library preparation used the immunoSEQ multiplex PCR assay. In its TCRdb copy, this immuneACCESS table keeps in-frame sequences only and misses some clones. Where compared with another copy, unresolved V genes explain less than half of these, and the others have no known cause. The sample data list more than 110,000 clones, and approximately 80% of these were observed just once. Jointly, the top ten make up roughly 7.2% of the sample. This sample comprised PBMCs, obtained after 36 months of ibrutinib treatment. Receptors originate from a human donor with chronic lymphocytic leukemia.

The chain joins TRBV30 to TRBJ1-6; TRBD1 might be the D (5 bases). Trimming removed 4 bases at V and 9 bases at J, with 19 bases between. The CDR3 has 15 residues. In germline, CDR1 is GTSNPN, CDR2 SVGIG (reference sequence). The CDR3 is CAWTFFSGFGSPLHF. The DNA for the CDR3 is TGTGCCTGGACTTTCTTTTCAGGGTTCGGTTCACCCCTCCACTTT.

The chain links TRBV11-2 to TRBJ2-3; 8 bases are a match to TRBD2. Trimming took 5 bases from V and 2 from J; bases not matched to a gene: 6. The CDR3 is made up of 15 amino acids. Germline V lookup: CDR1 SGHAT, CDR2 FQNNGV. CDR3 in amino acids: CASSPERGFTDTQYF. The CDR3 nucleotides are TGTGCCAGCAGCCCAGAGCGGGGGTTCACAGATACGCAGTATTTT.

J is TRBJ2-3 and V is TRBV5-1; no reliable D call. Trimming cost V 0 bases and J 2 bases, with 10 bases left between them. The CDR3 extends over 15 amino acids. Per germline, CDR1 SGHRS and CDR2 YFSETQ. CDR3 coding DNA: TGCGCCAGCAGCTTGGTGACAAGCCCCACAGATACGCAGTATTTT. This translates into CASSLVTSPTDTQYF.

The chain combines TRBV2 with TRBJ2-1, with 10 nucleotides matching TRBD2. Trimming cost V 6 bases and J 6 bases; bases outside gene matches: 5. This CDR3 spans 14 amino acids. CDR1 is SNHLY and CDR2 is FYNNEI in the germline V gene. The CDR3 is CASRNERGGNEQFF. CDR3 sequence (DNA): TGTGCCAGCAGGAACGAGCGGGGGGGCAATGAGCAGTTCTTC.

This rearrangement joins TRBV19 to TRBJ2-5; possibly TRBD1 for D (5 bases). V dropped 6 bases and J dropped 5 bases, with 19 bases sitting between them. Germline loops: CDR1 LNHDA, CDR2 SQIVND (reference sequence). This CDR3 is 15 amino acids long. DNA for the CDR3: TGTGCCAGTAGCCCCTGGGGCAGGGTCGGGGAGACCCAGTACTTC. Amino acids: CASSPWGRVGETQYF. Filled out from reference TRBV19 and TRBJ2-5, the complete variable domain reads DGGITQSPKYLFRKEGQNVTLSCEQNLNHDAMYWYRQDPGQGLRLIYYSQIVNDFQKGDIAEGYSVSREKKESFPLTVTSAQKNPTAFYLCASSPWGRVGETQYFGPGTRLLVL.

The J gene is TRBJ1-3, the V gene TRBV5-1; TRBD1 might be the D (6 bases). CDR1 SGHRS and CDR2 YFSETQ come from the germline V gene. The length of the CDR3 is 16 residues. Deletions cut 4 bases from V and 0 bases from J, with 14 bases between. The CDR3 here is CASSPPTGYSGNTIYF. As DNA, the CDR3 is TGCGCCAGCAGCCCACCGACAGGCTACTCTGGAAACACCATATATTTT.

Only a few counts were recorded for this clone. The same CDR3 also results from other DNA sequences found in this sample. CDR3 in amino acids: CASSPGPNYGYTF. CDR3 coding DNA: TGTGCCAGCTCACCGGGCCCGAACTATGGCTACACCTTC. This chain links TRBV18 with TRBJ1-2, with D uncertain. The CDR3 is 13 amino acids. Germline assignment: CDR1 KGHSH and CDR2 LQKENI. Trimming shortened V by 3 bases and J by 2 bases, and 7 bases separated the two germline ends.

Concerning this clone: Other DNA sequences in the sample encode the same CDR3. The CDR3 protein is CASSVDLSGYTF. In DNA form, the CDR3 reads TGTGCCAGCAGCGTAGATTTATCTGGCTACACCTTC. This rearrangement joins TRBV9 to TRBJ1-2; D unclear. Per germline, CDR1 SGDLS and CDR2 YYNGEE. This CDR3 contains 12 residues. V was cut by 0 bases and J by 7 bases, with 7 bases left in between. Full variable domain (outside the CDR3, taken from reference TRBV9 and TRBJ1-2): DSGVTQTPKHLITATGQRVTLRCSPRSGDLSVYWYQQSLDQGLQFLIQYYNGEERAKGNILERFSAQQFPDLHSELNLSSLELGDSALYFCASSVDLSGYTFGSGTRLTVV.

This chain connects TRBV2 to TRBJ2-5, with a possible D match to TRBD1 (5 bases). Trimming stripped 6 bases from V and 5 bases from J, with 16 bases between. Germline CDR1 reads SNHLY; CDR2 reads FYNNEI. This CDR3 region has 14 residues. The CDR3 region is CASSLQASRETQYF. DNA for the CDR3: TGTGCCAGCAGCCTACAGGCATCCAGGGAGACCCAGTACTTC. The whole variable domain, remainder taken from reference TRBV2 and TRBJ2-5, is EPEVTQTPSHQVTQMGQEVILRCVPISNHLYFYWYRQILGQKVEFLVSFYNNEISEKSEIFDDQFSVERPDGSNFTLKIRSTKLEDSAMYFCASSLQASRETQYFGPGTRLLVL.

The gene calls are TRBV11-2 and TRBJ1-2; D may be TRBD1 (5 bases). Trimming removed 4 bases from V and 3 bases from J, with 18 bases in between. The CDR3 runs 16 residues. The germline V gene has CDR1 SGHAT and CDR2 FQNNGV. The CDR3 nucleotides read TGTGCCAGCAGCTACCGGGACCCCGGGCTATACTATGGCTACACCTTC. Translated: CASSYRDPGLYYGYTF. The full variable domain, in which reference TRBV11-2 and TRBJ1-2 provide the parts outside the CDR3, is EAGVAQSPRYKIIEKRQSVAFWCNPISGHATLYWYQQILGQGPKLLIQFQNNGVVDDSQLPKDRFSAERLKGVDSTLKIQPAKLEDSAVYLCASSYRDPGLYYGYTFGSGTRLTVV.

This chain connects TRBV7-2 to TRBJ1-6; 7 bases map to TRBD1. There are 17 residues in the CDR3. The V gene's germline CDR1 is SGHTA and CDR2 FQGNSA. The ends lost 4 bases at V and 8 bases at J; junction bases unmatched: 14. This CDR3 is CASSSPILGQTHSPLHF. CDR3 DNA sequence: TGTGCCAGCAGCTCCCCGATTCTGGGACAGACTCATTCACCCCTCCACTTT.

This chain uses TRBV1 with TRBJ2-3; the table gives TRBD2 as D, unverified against the DNA. TRBV1 is a pseudogene segment. The CDR3 sequence is 16 residues long. The CDR3 DNA reads as TGCACCAGCGAACCTCGACTAGCGGCAAGCACAGATACGCAGTATTTT. Its translation is CTSEPRLAASTDTQYF.

The CDR3 nucleotides read TGTGCCAGCAGTCAAAGTGGGGGGCTGGAGACCCAGTACTTC. Protein: CASSQSGGLETQYF. The rearrangement uses TRBV7-3 and TRBJ2-5; D is tentatively TRBD1 or TRBD2 (6 bases each). CDR1 and CDR2 (germline): SGHTA, FQGTGA. V was trimmed by 6 bases and J by 5 bases, leaving 16 bases between them. The CDR3 length is 14 residues.

The CDR3 sequence: CASSFAESSYEQYF. DNA of the CDR3: TGTGCCAGCAGTTTTGCGGAGAGCTCCTACGAGCAGTACTTC. The chain links TRBV27 to TRBJ2-7; D uncertain. V was clipped by 3 bases and J by 0 bases, with 9 bases between them. This CDR3 has 14 residues. From germline, CDR1 is MNHEY and CDR2 SMNVEV (reference sequence).

This chain uses TRBV27 with TRBJ1-2; TRBD1 matches 8 bases. After removal of 2 bases from V and 2 bases from J, the junction contained 16 bases not matched to a gene. The CDR3 spans 19 residues. Germline V CDR1 and CDR2: MNHEY, SMNVEV (reference sequence). The CDR3 loop reads CASSLTTSIGQGANYGYTF. The CDR3 nucleotides are TGTGCCAGCAGTTTAACCACGTCAATCGGACAGGGCGCAAACTATGGCTACACCTTC.

V gene TRBV28 combines with J gene TRBJ1-2; no reliable D call. V lost 2 bases to trimming and J lost 4 bases, with 8 bases between them. The CDR3 runs to 13 residues. Germline loops: CDR1 MDHEN, CDR2 SYDVKM. In DNA, the CDR3 is TGTGCCAGCAGTTTACAAGAGGGCTATGGCTACACCTTC. Encoded protein: CASSLQEGYGYTF.

V and J are TRBV19 and TRBJ2-1; 9 bases match TRBD2. The CDR3 spans 16 residues. CDR1 and CDR2 (germline): LNHDA, SQIVND (reference sequence). V was pared by 1 base and J by 0 bases, with 1 base of the junction left unmatched. CDR3: CASSIGTSASYNEQFF. The DNA for the CDR3 is TGTGCCAGTAGTATAGGGACTAGCGCCTCCTACAATGAGCAGTTCTTC.

The chain has TRBV25-1 and TRBJ2-2; no firm D call. The germline gives CDR1 MGHDK, CDR2 SYGVNS. The CDR3 contains 12 residues. The germline V and J ends were trimmed by 6 bases and 2 bases, with 4 bases remaining between them. The CDR3 loop is CASRDNTGELFF. The CDR3 region has the DNA TGTGCCAGCAGGGATAACACCGGGGAGCTGTTTTTT.

The chain combines TRBV7-9 with TRBJ1-5; D remains unclear. The CDR3 is made up of 16 amino acids. V was pared by 2 bases and J by 7 bases, with 18 bases between. Looked up from germline, CDR1 is SEHNR and CDR2 is FQNEAQ (reference sequence). The CDR3: CASSLWSQEISQPQHF. DNA for the CDR3: TGTGCCAGCAGCTTATGGAGTCAGGAGATTTCACAGCCCCAGCATTTT.

The V call is TRBV9, the J call TRBJ2-7, with 10 bases lining up with TRBD2. The V gene's germline CDR1 is SGDLS and CDR2 YYNGEE. CDR3 length: 14 residues. With V trimmed by 3 bases and J by 3 bases, 3 bases remained unmatched. The CDR3 loop is CASSASGSIYEQYF. DNA of the CDR3: TGTGCCAGCAGCGCTAGCGGGAGTATCTACGAGCAGTACTTC.

J is TRBJ2-5 and V is TRBV11-2; 8 bases align to TRBD2. V shed 5 bases and J 1 base; nucleotides not matched to a gene: 6. CDR1 SGHAT and CDR2 FQNNGV come from the germline V gene. This CDR3 is 15 amino acids long. The CDR3, as DNA: TGTGCCAGCAGCCCCGGGGGGGTCGCCCAAGAGACCCAGTACTTC. It translates to CASSPGGVAQETQYF. Filled out from reference TRBV11-2 and TRBJ2-5, the complete variable domain reads EAGVAQSPRYKIIEKRQSVAFWCNPISGHATLYWYQQILGQGPKLLIQFQNNGVVDDSQLPKDRFSAERLKGVDSTLKIQPAKLEDSAVYLCASSPGGVAQETQYFGPGTRLLVL.

This clone appeared a few times. This chain joins TRBV7-9 and TRBJ2-7; D ambiguous. V lost 7 bases and J lost 2, with 9 bases in between. CDR3 length equals 12 residues. Germline loops: CDR1 SEHNR, CDR2 FQNEAQ (reference sequence). CDR3 protein: CASTGSAYEQYF. CDR3 in DNA: TGTGCCAGCACCGGGTCAGCCTACGAGCAGTACTTC.

The gene calls are TRBV5-1 and TRBJ2-7; TRBD2 might be the D (6 bases). Germline values: CDR1 SGHRS, CDR2 YFSETQ. V was trimmed by 4 bases and J by 5 bases, leaving 31 bases between them. This CDR3 spans 19 amino acids. DNA of the CDR3: TGCGCCAGCAGCGTCGACCAGCGACCCGGGACTGGGGCCTTCAACGAGCAGTACTTC. Amino acid sequence: CASSVDQRPGTGAFNEQYF.

This chain links TRBV4-1 with TRBJ2-7; D perhaps matches TRBD2 (5 bases). V lost 0 bases, J lost 4 bases, and 10 bases lay in between. The CDR3 is 14 amino acids. Germline loops: CDR1 MGHRA, CDR2 YSYEKL. The CDR3 sequence: CASSQEMTGYEQYF. For the CDR3, the DNA is TGCGCCAGCAGCCAAGAAATGACGGGGTACGAGCAGTACTTC.

V is TRBV18 and J is TRBJ1-5; D not resolved. Trimming cost V 3 bases and J 0 bases, with 6 bases left between them. Germline V gene lookup returns CDR1 KGHSH and CDR2 LQKENI. CDR3 length: 14 amino acids. CDR3 bases: TGTGCCAGCTCACCCAGATATAGCAATCAGCCCCAGCATTTT. Translating gives CASSPRYSNQPQHF.

The rearrangement joins TRBV6-5 to TRBJ1-3; no firm D call. CDR1 is MNHEY and CDR2 is SVGAGI in the germline V gene. V was cut by 6 bases and J by 2 bases, with 8 bases left in between. CDR3 size: 13 residues. CDR3: CASSLDPGNTIYF. The CDR3 region has the DNA TGTGCCAGCAGCTTGGACCCTGGAAACACCATATATTTT.

This chain joins TRBV4-2 and TRBJ2-5; 9 nucleotides agree with TRBD2. Germline-derived CDR1 and CDR2 are LGHNA and YNFKEQ. V dropped 0 bases and J dropped 1; count of bases not matched to a gene: 6. This CDR3 is 17 amino acids long. The CDR3 reads CASSQEGRGRVQETQYF. For the CDR3, the DNA is TGTGCCAGCAGCCAAGAGGGGCGCGGGAGGGTCCAAGAGACCCAGTACTTC.